This T cell receptor (beta chain) was sequenced during a study of blood T cell repertoires in COVID-19. The data were produced by immunoSEQ multiplex PCR, yet TCRdb's version contains in-frame clones alone and is incomplete. The sample lists some 15,000 clones, 76% occurring once. This clone showed up just once. This TCR derives from a man between 65 and 79 years old with active or convalescent COVID-19. The sample comprised peripheral blood.

CDR3 residues: CASSPRQADGYTF. For the CDR3, the DNA is TGTGCCAGCAGCCCCAGACAGGCGGATGGCTACACCTTC. The rearrangement joins TRBV14 to TRBJ1-2, with a weak D call TRBD1 (6 bases). The CDR3 has 13 residues. Germline V gives CDR1 SGHDN, CDR2 FVKESK. V was cut by 4 bases and J by 6 bases, with 12 bases left in between.